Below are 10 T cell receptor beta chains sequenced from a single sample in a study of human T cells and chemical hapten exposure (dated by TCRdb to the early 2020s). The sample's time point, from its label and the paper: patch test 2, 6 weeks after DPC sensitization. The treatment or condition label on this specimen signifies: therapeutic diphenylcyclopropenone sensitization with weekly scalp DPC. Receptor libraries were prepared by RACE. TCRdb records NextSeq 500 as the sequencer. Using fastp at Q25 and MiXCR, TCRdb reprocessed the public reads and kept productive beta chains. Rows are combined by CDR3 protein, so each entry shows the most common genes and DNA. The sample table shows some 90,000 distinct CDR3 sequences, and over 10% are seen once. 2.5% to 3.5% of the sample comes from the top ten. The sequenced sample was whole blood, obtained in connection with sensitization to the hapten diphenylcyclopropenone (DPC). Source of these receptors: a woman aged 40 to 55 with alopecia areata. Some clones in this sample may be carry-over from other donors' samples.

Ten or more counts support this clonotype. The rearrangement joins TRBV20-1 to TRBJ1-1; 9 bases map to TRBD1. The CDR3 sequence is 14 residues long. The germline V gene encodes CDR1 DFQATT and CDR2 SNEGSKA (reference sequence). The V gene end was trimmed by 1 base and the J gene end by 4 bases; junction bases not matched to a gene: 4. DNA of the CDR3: TGCAGTGCTAGAGGGGACAGGGAATTCACTGAAGCTTTCTTT. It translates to CSARGDREFTEAFF.

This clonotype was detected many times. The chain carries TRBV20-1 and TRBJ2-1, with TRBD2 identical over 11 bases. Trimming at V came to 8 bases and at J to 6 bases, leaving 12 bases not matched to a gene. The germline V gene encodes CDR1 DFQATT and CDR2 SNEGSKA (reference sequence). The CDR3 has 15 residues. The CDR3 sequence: CSKTISGRDANEQFF. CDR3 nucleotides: TGCAGTAAGACCATTAGCGGGAGGGATGCCAATGAGCAGTTCTTC.

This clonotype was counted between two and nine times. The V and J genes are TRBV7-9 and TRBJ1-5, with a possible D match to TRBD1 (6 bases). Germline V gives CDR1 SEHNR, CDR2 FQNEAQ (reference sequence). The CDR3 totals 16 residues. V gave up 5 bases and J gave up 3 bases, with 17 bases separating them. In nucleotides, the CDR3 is TGTGCCAGCAGCCAAACTGGACAGTTCGACAATCAGCCCCAGCATTTT. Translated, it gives CASSQTGQFDNQPQHF.

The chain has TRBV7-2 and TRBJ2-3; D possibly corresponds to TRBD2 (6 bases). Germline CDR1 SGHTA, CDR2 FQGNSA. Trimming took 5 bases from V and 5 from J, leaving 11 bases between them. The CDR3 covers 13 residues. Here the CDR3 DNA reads TGTGCCAGCAGCCTCCAAGCGGGAGATACGCAGTATTTT. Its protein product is CASSLQAGDTQYF.

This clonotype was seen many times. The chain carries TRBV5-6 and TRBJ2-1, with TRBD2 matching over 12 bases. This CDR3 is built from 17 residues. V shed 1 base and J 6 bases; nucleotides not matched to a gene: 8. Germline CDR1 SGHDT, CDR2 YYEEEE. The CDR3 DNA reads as TGTGCCAGCAGCTTGTTTGCTAGCGGGGGGGCCACCAATGAGCAGTTCTTC. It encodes CASSLFASGGATNEQFF.

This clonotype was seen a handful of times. The CDR3 coding sequence is TGCAGCGCGGGACAGGCCAACGAGCAGTACTTC. It specifies CSAGQANEQYF. The gene calls are TRBV29-1 and TRBJ2-7, with 8 bases fitting TRBD1. Germline CDR1 SQVTM, CDR2 ANQGSEA. V lost 7 bases, J lost 5 bases, and 4 bases stayed unmatched. This CDR3 is 11 amino acids long.

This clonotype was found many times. The CDR3 DNA reads as TGCAGTGCTAGTGGGCTAGCGGGACCGAGAATCTACAATGAGCAGTTCTTC. Residues: CSASGLAGPRIYNEQFF. The V gene is TRBV20-1, the J gene TRBJ2-1; 9 bases agree with TRBD2. This CDR3 region has 17 residues. CDR1 is DFQATT, CDR2 SNEGSKA, per germline (reference sequence). V lost 3 bases to trimming and J lost 3 bases; unmatched junction nucleotides: 12.

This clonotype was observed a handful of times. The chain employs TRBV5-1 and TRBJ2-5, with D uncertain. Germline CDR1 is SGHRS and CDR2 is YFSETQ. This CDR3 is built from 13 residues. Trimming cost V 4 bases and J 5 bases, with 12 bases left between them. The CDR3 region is CASSKPEPETQYF. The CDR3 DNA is TGCGCCAGCAGCAAGCCGGAGCCGGAGACCCAGTACTTC.

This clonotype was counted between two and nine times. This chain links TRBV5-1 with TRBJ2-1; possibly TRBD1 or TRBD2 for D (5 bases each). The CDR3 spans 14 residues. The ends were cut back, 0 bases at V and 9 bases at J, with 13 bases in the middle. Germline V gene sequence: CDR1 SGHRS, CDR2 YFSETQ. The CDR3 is CASSLAGATSEQFF. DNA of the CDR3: TGCGCCAGCAGCTTGGCCGGGGCCACAAGTGAGCAGTTCTTC.

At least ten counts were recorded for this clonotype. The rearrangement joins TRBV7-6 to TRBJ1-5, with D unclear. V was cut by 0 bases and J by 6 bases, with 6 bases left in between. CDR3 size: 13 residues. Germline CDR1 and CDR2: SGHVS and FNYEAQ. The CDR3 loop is CASSLAGPQPQHF. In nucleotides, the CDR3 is TGTGCCAGCAGCTTAGCGGGTCCTCAGCCCCAGCATTTT.